This T cell receptor (beta chain) was retrieved from a study of T cell changes during pregnancy in multiple sclerosis. Profiled with immunoSEQ multiplex PCR; TCRdb holds only in-frame clones, not every one. The sample shows tens of thousands of clones, roughly 89% of them seen only once. The V segment lost 2 bases and the J segment 2 bases; nucleotides outside the gene matches: 7. The CDR3 extends over 16 amino acids. CDR1 and CDR2 (germline): MNHEY, SVGAGI. This material consisted of peripheral blood, taken in the second trimester of pregnancy. The origin of this receptor is a female donor with multiple sclerosis, enrolled in a pregnancy study. The chain links TRBV6-5 to TRBJ2-3; 7 bases are shared with TRBD2. The CDR3: CASSYGAGENTDTQYF. Written as DNA, the CDR3 is TGTGCCAGCAGTTACGGGGCGGGGGAGAACACAGATACGCAGTATTTT.